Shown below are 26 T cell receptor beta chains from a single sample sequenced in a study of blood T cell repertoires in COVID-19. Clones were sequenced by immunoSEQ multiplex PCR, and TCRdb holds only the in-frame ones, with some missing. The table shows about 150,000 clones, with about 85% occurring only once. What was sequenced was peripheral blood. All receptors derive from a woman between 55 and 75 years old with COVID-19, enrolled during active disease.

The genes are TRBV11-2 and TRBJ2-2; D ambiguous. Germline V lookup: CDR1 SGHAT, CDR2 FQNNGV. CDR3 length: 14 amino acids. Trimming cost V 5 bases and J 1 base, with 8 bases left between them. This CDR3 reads CASSPPMNTGELFF. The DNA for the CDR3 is TGTGCCAGCAGCCCCCCCATGAACACCGGGGAGCTGTTTTTT. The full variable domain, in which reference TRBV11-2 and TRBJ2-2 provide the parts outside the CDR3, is EAGVAQSPRYKIIEKRQSVAFWCNPISGHATLYWYQQILGQGPKLLIQFQNNGVVDDSQLPKDRFSAERLKGVDSTLKIQPAKLEDSAVYLCASSPPMNTGELFFGEGSRLTVL.

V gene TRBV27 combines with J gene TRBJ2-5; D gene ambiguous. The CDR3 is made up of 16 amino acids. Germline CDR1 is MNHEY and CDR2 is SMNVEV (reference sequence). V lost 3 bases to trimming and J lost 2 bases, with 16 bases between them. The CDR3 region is CASSFAGSPRQETQYF. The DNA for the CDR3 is TGTGCCAGCAGTTTCGCCGGATCACCCAGGCAAGAGACCCAGTACTTC.

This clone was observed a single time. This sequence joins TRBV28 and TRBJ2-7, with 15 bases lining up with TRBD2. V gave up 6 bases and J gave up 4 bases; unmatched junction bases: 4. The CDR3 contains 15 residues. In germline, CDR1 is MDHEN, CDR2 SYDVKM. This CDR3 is CASRPGTSGGYEQYV. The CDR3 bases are TGTGCCAGCAGGCCCGGGACTAGCGGGGGGTACGAGCAGTACGTC.

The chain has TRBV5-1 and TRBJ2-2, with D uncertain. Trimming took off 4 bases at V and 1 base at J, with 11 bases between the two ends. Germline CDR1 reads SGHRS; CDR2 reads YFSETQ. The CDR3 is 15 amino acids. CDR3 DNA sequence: TGCGCCAGCAGCCCTCCCTCGGGGAACACCGGGGAGCTGTTTTTT. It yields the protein CASSPPSGNTGELFF.

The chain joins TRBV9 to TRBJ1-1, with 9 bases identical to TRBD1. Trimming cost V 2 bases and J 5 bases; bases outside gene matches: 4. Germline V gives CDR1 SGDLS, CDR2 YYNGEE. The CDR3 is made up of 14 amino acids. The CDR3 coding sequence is TGTGCCAGCAGCGTGACAGGGGGAAATACTGAAGCTTTCTTT. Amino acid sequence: CASSVTGGNTEAFF.

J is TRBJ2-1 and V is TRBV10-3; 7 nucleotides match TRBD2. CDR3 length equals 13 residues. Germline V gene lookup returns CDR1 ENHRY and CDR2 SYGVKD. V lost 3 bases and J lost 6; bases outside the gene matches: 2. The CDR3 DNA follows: TGTGCCATCAGTGACAGGACTAGCAATGAGCAGTTCTTC. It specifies CAISDRTSNEQFF.

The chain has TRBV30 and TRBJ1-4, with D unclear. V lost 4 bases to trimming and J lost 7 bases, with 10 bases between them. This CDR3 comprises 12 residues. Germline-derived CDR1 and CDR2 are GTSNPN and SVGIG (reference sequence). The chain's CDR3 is CAWNLEGEKLFF. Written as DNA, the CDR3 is TGTGCCTGGAATCTCGAGGGTGAAAAACTGTTTTTT.

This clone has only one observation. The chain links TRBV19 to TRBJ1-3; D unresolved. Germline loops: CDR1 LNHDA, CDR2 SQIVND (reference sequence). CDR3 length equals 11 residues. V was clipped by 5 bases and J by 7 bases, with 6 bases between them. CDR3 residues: CASSFVNTIYF. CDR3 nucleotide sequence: TGTGCCAGTAGTTTCGTGAACACCATATATTTT.

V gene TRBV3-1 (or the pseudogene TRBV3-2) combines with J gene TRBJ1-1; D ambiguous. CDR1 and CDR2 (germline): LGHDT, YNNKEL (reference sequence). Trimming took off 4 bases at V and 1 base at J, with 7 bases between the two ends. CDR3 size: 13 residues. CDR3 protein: CASSPTWNTEAFF. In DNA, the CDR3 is TGTGCCAGCAGCCCCACATGGAACACTGAAGCTTTCTTT.

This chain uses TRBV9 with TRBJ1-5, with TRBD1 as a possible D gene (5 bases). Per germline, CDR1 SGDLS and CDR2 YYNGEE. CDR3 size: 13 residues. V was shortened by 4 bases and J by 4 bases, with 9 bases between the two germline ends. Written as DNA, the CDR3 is TGTGCCAGCAGCCCAGGGACTAATCAGCCCCAGCATTTT. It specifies CASSPGTNQPQHF.

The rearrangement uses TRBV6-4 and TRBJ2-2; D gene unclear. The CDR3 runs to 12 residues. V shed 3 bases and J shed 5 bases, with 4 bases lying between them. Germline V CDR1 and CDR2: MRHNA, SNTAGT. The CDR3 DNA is TGTGCCAGCAGTGAGAGGACCGGGGAGCTGTTTTTT. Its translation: CASSERTGELFF.

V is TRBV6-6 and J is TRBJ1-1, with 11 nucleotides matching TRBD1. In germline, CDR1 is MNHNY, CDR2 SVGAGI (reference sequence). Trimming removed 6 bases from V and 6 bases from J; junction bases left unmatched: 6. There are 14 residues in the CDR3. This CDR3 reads CASRPGQGAAEAFF. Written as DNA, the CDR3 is TGTGCCAGCAGACCCGGACAGGGGGCGGCTGAAGCTTTCTTT.

CDR3 amino acids: CASSQTNEQFF. CDR3 nucleotide sequence: TGCGCCAGCAGCCAAACAAATGAGCAGTTCTTC. The chain recombines TRBV4-1 with TRBJ2-1; no reliable D call. Trimming cost V 2 bases and J 7 bases, with 3 bases left between them. The CDR3 sequence is 11 residues long. The germline CDR1 and CDR2 sequences are MGHRA and YSYEKL.

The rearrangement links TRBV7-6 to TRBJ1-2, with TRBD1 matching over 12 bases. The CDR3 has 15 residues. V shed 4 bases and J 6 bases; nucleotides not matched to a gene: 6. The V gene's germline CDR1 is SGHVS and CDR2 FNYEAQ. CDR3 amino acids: CASSWGQGAQNGYTF. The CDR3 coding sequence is TGTGCCAGCAGCTGGGGACAGGGGGCGCAGAATGGCTACACCTTC.

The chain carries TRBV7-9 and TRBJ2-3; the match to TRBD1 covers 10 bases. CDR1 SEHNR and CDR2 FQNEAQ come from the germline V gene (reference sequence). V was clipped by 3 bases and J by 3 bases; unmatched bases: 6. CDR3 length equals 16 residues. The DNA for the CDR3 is TGTGCCAGCAGCTTTAAGGGACAGGGGAAAACAGATACGCAGTATTTT. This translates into CASSFKGQGKTDTQYF.

The CDR3 reads CASSLRAGANGELFF. For the CDR3, the DNA is TGCGCCAGCAGCCTTCGAGCGGGAGCCAACGGGGAGCTGTTTTTT. The chain couples TRBV5-1 to TRBJ2-2; 8 bases line up with TRBD2. Losses at the gene ends were 4 bases for V and 7 bases for J; bases not matched to a gene: 9. Germline CDR1 and CDR2: SGHRS and YFSETQ. This CDR3 comprises 15 residues.

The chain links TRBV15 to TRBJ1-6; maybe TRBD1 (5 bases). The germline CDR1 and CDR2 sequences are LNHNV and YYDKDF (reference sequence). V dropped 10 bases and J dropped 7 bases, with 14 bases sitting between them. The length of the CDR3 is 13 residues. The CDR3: CASSTELNSPLHF. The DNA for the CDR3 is TGTGCCAGCTCGACAGAGCTGAATTCACCCCTCCACTTT.

Here the CDR3 DNA reads TGTGCCAGCAGCCGGGACAGTAACACCGGGGAGCTGTTTTTT. Translated, it gives CASSRDSNTGELFF. The V gene is TRBV14, the J gene TRBJ2-2; 7 nucleotides align to TRBD1. CDR1 is SGHDN and CDR2 is FVKESK in the germline V gene. Trimming at V came to 4 bases and at J to 2 bases, leaving 1 base not matched to a gene. The CDR3 totals 14 residues.

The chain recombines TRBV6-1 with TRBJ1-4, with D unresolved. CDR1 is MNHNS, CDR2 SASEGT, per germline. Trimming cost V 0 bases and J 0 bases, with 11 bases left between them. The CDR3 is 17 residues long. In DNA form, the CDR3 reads TGTGCCAGCAGTGAAGCGCGGGCAATTGCAACTAATGAAAAACTGTTTTTT. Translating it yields CASSEARAIATNEKLFF.

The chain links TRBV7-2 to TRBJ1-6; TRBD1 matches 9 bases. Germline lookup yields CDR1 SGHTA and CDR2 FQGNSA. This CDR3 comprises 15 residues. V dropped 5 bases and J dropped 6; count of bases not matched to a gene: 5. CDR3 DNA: TGTGCCAGCAGCCAGATGACAGGGGGTAATTCACCCCTCCACTTT. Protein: CASSQMTGGNSPLHF.

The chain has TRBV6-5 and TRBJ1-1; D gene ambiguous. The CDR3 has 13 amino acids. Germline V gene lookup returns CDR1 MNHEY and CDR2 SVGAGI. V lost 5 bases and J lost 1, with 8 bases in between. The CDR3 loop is CASSRRQNTEAFF. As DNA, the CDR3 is TGTGCCAGCAGTAGACGACAGAACACTGAAGCTTTCTTT.

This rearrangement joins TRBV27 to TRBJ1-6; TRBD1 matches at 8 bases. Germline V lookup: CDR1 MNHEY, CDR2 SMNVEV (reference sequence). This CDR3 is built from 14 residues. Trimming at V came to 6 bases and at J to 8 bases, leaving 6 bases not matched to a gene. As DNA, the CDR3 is TGTGCCAGCAGCACCGGACAGGGCTATTCACCCCTCCACTTT. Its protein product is CASSTGQGYSPLHF.

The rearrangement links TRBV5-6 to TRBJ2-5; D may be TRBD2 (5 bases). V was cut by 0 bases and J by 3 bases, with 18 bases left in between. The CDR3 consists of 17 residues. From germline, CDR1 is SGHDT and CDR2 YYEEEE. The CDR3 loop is CASSLERVATGKETQYF. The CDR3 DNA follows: TGTGCCAGCAGCTTGGAAAGGGTAGCGACTGGAAAAGAGACCCAGTACTTC.

The CDR3 nucleotides read TGTGCCAGCAGCCTCCGGGACAGGGTTCCTGCGTATGGCTACACCTTC. Residues: CASSLRDRVPAYGYTF. The chain joins TRBV7-2 to TRBJ1-2; 9 bases agree with TRBD1. Germline V gene lookup returns CDR1 SGHTA and CDR2 FQGNSA. V was pared by 5 bases and J by 5 bases, with 12 bases of the junction left unmatched. This CDR3 is 16 amino acids long. The variable domain in full, completed from reference TRBV7-2 and TRBJ1-2, reads GAGVSQSPSNKVTEKGKDVELRCDPISGHTALYWYRQSLGQGLEFLIYFQGNSAPDKSGLPSDRFSAERTGGSVSTLTIQRTQQEDSAVYLCASSLRDRVPAYGYTFGSGTRLTVV.

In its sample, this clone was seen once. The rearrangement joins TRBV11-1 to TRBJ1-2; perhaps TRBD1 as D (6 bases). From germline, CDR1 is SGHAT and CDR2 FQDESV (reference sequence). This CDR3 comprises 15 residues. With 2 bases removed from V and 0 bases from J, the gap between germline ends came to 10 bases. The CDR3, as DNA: TGTGCCAGCAGCTTATCCAGGGGAGCTAACTATGGCTACACCTTC. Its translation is CASSLSRGANYGYTF.

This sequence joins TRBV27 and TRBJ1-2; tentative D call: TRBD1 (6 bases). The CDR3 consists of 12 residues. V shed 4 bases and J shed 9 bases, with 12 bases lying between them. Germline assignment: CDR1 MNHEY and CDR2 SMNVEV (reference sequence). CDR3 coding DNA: TGTGCCAGCAGTTCCTCAGGGGAAAGCTACACCTTC. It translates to CASSSSGESYTF.